This TCR beta chain came from a study of T cell repertoires in cytomegalovirus infection (dated by TCRdb to between 2018 and 2020). In the study overall: Because public TCR beta signatures pointed to carriage of CMV infection together with the matching HLA type, the HLA type of each donor mattered for the analysis.

Sequencer: Illumina HiSeq 1500. In-frame beta chains were kept once TCRdb had trimmed the public reads at Q25 with fastp and called clones with MiXCR. Rows matching on CDR3 protein sequence are summarized as one entry with the most common DNA and genes. The sample profile shows 150,000 to 200,000 distinct CDR3 sequences; about a tenth of them were found once. Of the sample, 4.6% is held by the ten largest clones. V is trimmed back by 0 bases and J by 10 bases, and the junction contains 7 bases that no gene match accounts for. From a lookup of the germline V gene, CDR1 and CDR2 are SGDLS and YYNGEE. Including the terminal cysteine and phenylalanine, the CDR3 comprises 14 residues. Just CDR3 DNA is preserved here, 42 bases in frame from base 1. The full study reports these points: Cumulative frequency of public TCR beta family members discriminated carriers of CMV infection plus the relevant HLA type in this cohort and an independent 352-donor cohort. The ex vivo response was dominated by HLA-C-restricted CMV-specific TCR beta clonotypes, which also provided the single most frequent clonotype in two of eight donors.

With respect to this clonotype: Its antigen specificity is not known. Per-base quality was not reported, and no clone a single base away is much larger than it.

The chain is encoded by TRBV9 joined to TRBJ1-2; TRBD1 matches 9 bases in the middle. This TCR came from a human donor in good health (CMV status not recorded). Some clones in this sample may be carry-over from other donors' samples. The sample consisted of PBMCs. CDR3 sequence: CASSVEGTGSFYTF. At the DNA level, the sequence is TGTGCCAGCAGCGTAGAAGGGACAGGGTCGTTCTACACCTTC.